This T cell receptor beta chain was sequenced for a study of identifying expanded T cells in peripheral blood. Findings and limits, study-wide: Differentially abundant clones: roughly 1.2 between replicates, 15 to 17 at around 15 days, approximately 18 at four. Across healthy donors, higher total template counts meant significantly greater approximately two-week count variance.

During the collection period, no donor immune events like infections were recorded. This table comes from immunoSEQ multiplex PCR, and its TCRdb copy is limited to in-frame clones, with some not included. Here the sample spans about 52,000 clones, 82% being singletons. A remark on this clone: The antigen is unknown.

Trimming at V came to 0 bases and at J to 4 bases, leaving 10 bases not matched to a gene. Germline lookup yields CDR1 SGHRS and CDR2 YFSETQ. The CDR3 contains 17 residues. The clonotype comes from a person aged 18 to 69 in good health. Specimen: blood. The rearrangement joins TRBV5-1 to TRBJ1-3; 7 nucleotides match TRBD1. The CDR3 DNA reads as TGCGCCAGCAGCTTGGCGACAGGGAATTCGTGGGGAAACACCATATATTTT. Amino acid sequence: CASSLATGNSWGNTIYF.